This TCR beta chain was observed in a study of cytomegalovirus exposure and HLA in healthy donors. V lost 6 bases and J lost 1; bases outside the gene matches: 7. The length of the CDR3 is 15 residues. Germline CDR1 reads ENHRY; CDR2 reads SYGVKD. With respect to this clone: The target antigen is unknown.

General study points: Across HLA loci, a later analysis found differing TCR association rates, with DRB1 most and HLA-C fewest. Clonal expansion was found to be greater in HLA-associated TCR beta chains than in equally common others in a later analysis. The listing of roughly 160 TCR beta chains classed them as cytomegalovirus-associated.

The PCR was carried out with 60 Vbeta primers and 13 Jbeta primers. Assay: immunoSEQ multiplex PCR; the TCRdb copy retains only in-frame clones and omits some. The sample lists approximately 150,000 clones, approximately 79% seen once, with more than 1.5% in the top ten. Those who donated were healthy bone marrow donors. The genes are TRBV10-3 and TRBJ1-1, with 8 bases fitting TRBD1. Sequenced input: PBMCs. The sequence derives from a human donor in good health. CDR3 DNA sequence: TGTGCCATCAGGCAGGACAGGGCTGGGAACACTGAAGCTTTCTTT. Its protein product is CAIRQDRAGNTEAFF.